The clone carrying this T cell receptor (beta chain) occurred many times. Antigen: not known. From germline, CDR1 is MNHEY and CDR2 SMNVEV (reference sequence). Deletions cut 3 bases from V and 0 bases from J, with 8 bases between. The CDR3 sequence is 14 residues long. Researchers amplified the TCR beta CDR3 regions from RNA transcripts. The HTBI primer set was used in a first-round RT-PCR of the TCR CDR3. TCRdb re-called the multiplex PCR reads through MiXCR, storing one row per CDR3 protein. The sample holds approximately 400,000 distinct CDR3 sequences; 15% to 18% are singletons and the top ten take about 14%. This sample is drawn from a study of T cells in Graves' hyperthyroidism and ophthalmopathy. On the study more broadly: Peripheral blood samples were taken at initial diagnosis, prior to any treatment. Findings and caveats of the study: With a median lead of about 6.9 months before onset, the model predicted ophthalmopathy. Within blood appeared most thyroid clonotypes that had expanded above 0.001.

The sequence was collected from a woman aged 18-29 years with Graves' hyperthyroidism. The sample comprised blood. The chain recombines TRBV27 with TRBJ1-1, with D maybe TRBD1 (6 bases). The CDR3 spells CASSLDRVNTEAFF. The CDR3 bases are TGTGCCAGCAGTTTGGACAGAGTGAACACTGAAGCTTTCTTT.